This is a list of T cell receptor beta chains from one sample in a study of low-dose radiotherapy and immunotherapy resistance in tumors. Via MiXCR, TCRdb re-called the reads, giving one row per CDR3 protein. The profile shows under 90,000 distinct CDR3 sequences, more than 25% of them singletons. The specimen comprised PBMCs, sampled before treatment. The source is a female donor with ovarian cancer. Each CDR3 is given with its conserved first and last residue. A D gene is named only where the DNA matches it firmly. Size is omitted from some rows. Given values are once, few, many or a class for expanded clones.

j_call | clone_size | d_call | v_call | cdr3_aa | cdr3_nt
TRBJ2-3 | many | TRBD2 | TRBV24-1 | CATSDSTSGIATDTQYF | TGTGCCACCAGTGATTCGACTAGCGGGATCGCCACAGATACGCAGTATTTT
TRBJ2-7 | many | NA | TRBV7-8 | CASSVGFAGEQYF | TGTGCCAGCAGCGTTGGGTTCGCTGGCGAGCAGTACTTC
TRBJ1-3 | many | TRBD1 | TRBV6-2/TRBV6-3 | CASSRRTGGNTIYF | TGTGCCAGCAGTCGTCGGACAGGTGGAAACACCATATATTTT
TRBJ2-7 | medium-sized | NA | TRBV25-1 | CAATGNSYEQYF | TGTGCCGCCACCGGGAATTCCTACGAGCAGTACTTC
TRBJ2-5 | many | NA | TRBV20-1 | CSIGQLQETQYF | TGCAGTATTGGACAGCTCCAAGAGACCCAGTACTTC
TRBJ1-5 | NA | NA | TRBV12-3/TRBV12-4 | CASSLAGGRQPQHF | TGTGCCAGCAGTTTAGCTGGGGGCCGGCAGCCCCAGCATTTT
TRBJ1-3 | many | TRBD1 | TRBV30 | CASPGTGGFGNTIYF | TGTGCCTCCCCTGGGACAGGGGGCTTTGGAAACACCATATATTTT
TRBJ2-2 | NA | NA | TRBV3-1 | CASSHGPAAGELFF | TGTGCCAGCAGCCACGGACCCGCCGCCGGGGAGCTGTTTTTT
TRBJ1-2 | NA | TRBD1 | TRBV9 | CASSVEGAGQGAGYTF | TGTGCCAGCAGCGTAGAGGGAGCTGGACAGGGGGCAGGCTACACCTTC
TRBJ2-2 | many | NA | TRBV6-2/TRBV6-3 | CASSALQGNGELFF | TGTGCCAGCAGTGCCCTCCAGGGGAACGGGGAGCTGTTTTTT
TRBJ2-1 | few | TRBD2 | TRBV3-1 | CASSLTSGGAHEQFF | TGTGCCAGCAGCCTCACTAGCGGGGGGGCCCATGAGCAGTTCTTC
TRBJ2-7 | NA | NA | TRBV23-1 | CASSQSSGQGDYEQYF | TGCGCCAGCAGTCAATCGTCGGGGCAGGGAGACTACGAGCAGTACTTC
TRBJ1-2 | many | TRBD1 | TRBV4-3 | CASSRTGADYGYTF | TGCGCCAGCAGCCGAACAGGGGCTGACTATGGCTACACCTTC
TRBJ1-5 | many | NA | TRBV29-1 | CSVGQGNGNQPQHF | TGCAGCGTCGGGCAGGGGAACGGCAATCAGCCCCAGCATTTT
TRBJ2-3 | NA | TRBD1 | TRBV2 | CASRLDRGDTDTQYF | TGTGCCAGCAGACTGGACAGGGGCGACACAGATACGCAGTATTTT
TRBJ1-1 | many | NA | TRBV6-2/TRBV6-3 | CASSYSASMSTEAFF | TGTGCCAGCAGTTACTCGGCGTCTATGAGCACTGAAGCTTTCTTT
TRBJ1-2 | many | NA | TRBV3-1 | CASSQPGRAGYTF | TGTGCCAGCAGCCAGCCAGGGCGAGCTGGCTACACCTTC
TRBJ2-4 | NA | NA | TRBV10-3 | CAISEGTGNIQYF | TGTGCCATCAGTGAGGGGACGGGGAACATTCAGTACTTC
TRBJ2-1 | NA | TRBD2 | TRBV11-2 | CASTRTSGCTLEQFF | TGTGCCAGCACGCGGACTAGCGGGTGTACTCTTGAGCAGTTCTTC
TRBJ2-1 | once | NA | TRBV15 | CATSRERGYYNEQFF | TGTGCCACCAGCAGAGAACGCGGGTATTACAATGAGCAGTTCTTC
TRBJ2-3 | many | NA | TRBV5-1 | CASSLEGLGGTDTQYF | TGCGCCAGCAGCTTGGAGGGTCTCGGGGGCACAGATACGCAGTATTTT
TRBJ2-2 | few | TRBD2 | TRBV10-3 | CAIGTSGSVTGELFF | TGTGCCATCGGGACTAGCGGGAGCGTCACCGGGGAGCTGTTTTTT
TRBJ2-1 | NA | NA | TRBV5-1 | CASSQPPYNEQFF | TGCGCCAGCAGCCAACCCCCGTACAATGAGCAGTTCTTC
TRBJ2-5 | NA | NA | TRBV11-2 | CASTLGETQYF | TGTGCCAGCACCCTGGGGGAGACCCAGTACTTC
TRBJ2-1 | many | TRBD2 | TRBV12-3/TRBV12-4 | CASSPGGGTYNEQFF | TGTGCCAGCAGTCCTGGGGGGGGGACCTACAATGAGCAGTTCTTC
TRBJ2-7 | NA | NA | TRBV3-1 | CASSQDGKYEQYF | TGTGCCAGCAGCCAAGACGGAAAGTACGAGCAGTACTTC
TRBJ2-7 | many | NA | TRBV5-1 | CASSLSTSSYEQYF | TGCGCCAGCAGCTTGTCGACAAGCTCCTACGAGCAGTACTTC
TRBJ2-1 | many | NA | TRBV19 | CASNPGTVYNEQFF | TGTGCCAGTAACCCCGGGACGGTTTACAATGAGCAGTTCTTC
TRBJ2-1 | many | NA | TRBV12-3/TRBV12-4 | CASSLFAGVEQFF | TGTGCCAGCAGTTTATTCGCCGGCGTTGAGCAGTTCTTC
TRBJ2-1 | NA | TRBD2 | TRBV20-1 | CSAPRVGEGSYNEQFF | TGCAGTGCCCCGAGGGTGGGGGAGGGATCCTACAATGAGCAGTTCTTC
TRBJ2-2 | many | TRBD1 | TRBV5-1 | CASSFGQGNTGELFF | TGCGCCAGCAGCTTCGGACAGGGGAACACCGGGGAGCTGTTTTTT
TRBJ2-1 | many | TRBD2 | TRBV6-5 | CASSLLAGGPGEQFF | TGTGCCAGCAGTTTACTAGCGGGGGGGCCCGGTGAGCAGTTCTTC
TRBJ2-7 | NA | TRBD1 | TRBV2 | CASRRGQGLAYEQYF | TGTGCCAGCAGACGCGGACAGGGATTAGCCTACGAGCAGTACTTC
TRBJ2-1 | medium-sized | TRBD2 | TRBV4-2 | CASSQREGFYNEQFF | TGTGCCAGCAGCCAGCGGGAGGGGTTTTACAATGAGCAGTTCTTC
TRBJ2-7 | many | NA | TRBV19 | CASRTSGTGEQYF | TGTGCCAGTAGGACCTCTGGGACGGGTGAGCAGTACTTC
TRBJ1-6 | NA | TRBD1 | TRBV7-3 | CASSPRQGNSPLHF | TGTGCCAGCAGCCCGCGACAGGGGAATTCACCCCTCCACTTT
TRBJ2-3 | few | NA | TRBV19 | CASSMRLVDTQYF | TGTGCCAGTAGTATGCGACTGGTGGATACGCAGTATTTT
TRBJ1-2 | NA | NA | TRBV27 | CASSEVSGYTF | TGTGCCAGCAGTGAGGTATCGGGCTACACCTTC
TRBJ2-3 | NA | TRBD2 | TRBV4-1 | CASSPPTSGGAATQYF | TGCGCCAGCAGCCCGCCGACTAGCGGGGGGGCCGCTACGCAGTATTTT
TRBJ2-7 | many | NA | TRBV12-2 | CASRLHPGQPTYEQYF | TGTGCAAGTCGCTTACACCCGGGACAACCTACCTACGAGCAGTACTTC
TRBJ2-1 | NA | NA | TRBV3-1 | CASSQGGSTTEQFF | TGTGCCAGCAGCCAAGGTGGGAGCACGACTGAGCAGTTCTTC
TRBJ2-2 | NA | NA | TRBV4-3 | CASSFTSGTGELFF | TGCGCCAGCAGCTTCACCTCGGGCACCGGGGAGCTGTTTTTT
TRBJ1-1 | many | NA | TRBV6-2/TRBV6-3 | CASSTSDRGTRFF | TGTGCCAGCAGTACCTCCGATCGGGGGACCCGGTTCTTT
TRBJ2-3 | NA | TRBD2 | TRBV28 | CASSLGGSSTDTQYF | TGTGCCAGCAGCCTGGGAGGGTCTAGCACAGATACGCAGTATTTT
TRBJ2-3 | NA | NA | TRBV28 | CASSLPGTRTDTQYF | TGTGCCAGCAGTTTACCCGGGACACGGACAGATACGCAGTATTTT
TRBJ1-4 | NA | NA | TRBV6-4 | CASSPGRTTNEKLFF | TGTGCCAGCAGTCCTGGACGGACAACTAATGAAAAACTGTTTTTT
TRBJ1-4 | many | TRBD1 | TRBV20-1 | CSAAVPGQWGNEKLFF | TGCAGTGCCGCCGTCCCGGGACAGTGGGGGAATGAAAAACTGTTTTTT
TRBJ2-6 | many | NA | TRBV21-1 | CASSKGPCGAPYPFSGANVLTF | TGTGCCAGCAGCAAAGGTCCATGTGGGGCCCCTTACCCTTTCTCTGGGGCCAACGTCCTGACTTTC
TRBJ2-7 | NA | NA | TRBV29-1 | CSVEGQGLSEQYF | TGCAGCGTTGAAGGGCAGGGGTTGAGCGAGCAGTACTTC
TRBJ2-2 | NA | NA | TRBV12-3/TRBV12-4 | CASSPGLRDTGELFF | TGTGCCAGCAGTCCAGGGTTGAGGGACACCGGGGAGCTGTTTTTT